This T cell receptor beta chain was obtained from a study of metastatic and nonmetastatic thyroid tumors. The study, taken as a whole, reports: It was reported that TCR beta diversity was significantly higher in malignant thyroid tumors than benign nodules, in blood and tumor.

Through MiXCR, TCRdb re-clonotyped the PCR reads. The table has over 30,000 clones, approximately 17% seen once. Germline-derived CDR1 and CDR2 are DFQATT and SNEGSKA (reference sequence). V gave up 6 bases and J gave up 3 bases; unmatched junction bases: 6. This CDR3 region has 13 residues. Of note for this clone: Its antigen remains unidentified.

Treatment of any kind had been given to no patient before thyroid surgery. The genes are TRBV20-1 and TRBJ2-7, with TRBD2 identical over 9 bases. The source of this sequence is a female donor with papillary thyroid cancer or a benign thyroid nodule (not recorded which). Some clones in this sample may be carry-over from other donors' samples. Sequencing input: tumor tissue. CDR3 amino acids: CSAVAGGLYEQYF. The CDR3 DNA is TGCAGTGCAGTTGCGGGAGGGCTCTACGAGCAGTACTTC.